This TCR beta chain was identified during a study of blood T cell repertoires in COVID-19. Original processing notes: Reference gene primers were amplified, and this amplification served to estimate nucleated cell counts. Libraries were prepared by immunoSEQ multiplex PCR; TCRdb keeps only in-frame clonotypes and omits some of them. V, J and clone size reflect that table, while D and trimming were determined from the DNA. The sample lists tens of thousands of clones, about four fifths occurring once. CDR3 length equals 13 residues. CDR1 and CDR2 from the germline V gene are WSHSY and SAAADI. V gave up 6 bases and J gave up 6 bases; unmatched junction bases: 7.

The sequence came from a human donor in a cohort sampled during active COVID-19. The chain links TRBV10-2 to TRBJ2-7; 8 bases fit TRBD2. The sequencing input was peripheral blood. The CDR3 coding sequence is TGCGCCAGCAGAGTCGGGACTAGAGTCGAGCAGTACTTC. Amino acids: CASRVGTRVEQYF.